This T cell receptor (beta chain) was identified during a study of tissue T cells after allogeneic stem cell transplantation. Notes on the study in general: Few T cell clones were shared across patients, but motif clusters showed tissue-specific shared signatures. Only a limited share of tissue TCRs appeared in blood or spleen.

This clone is labeled large (0.1 to 1%). The antigen is unknown. The gene symbols are mouse symbols. CDR3 sequences, V/J genes, frequencies and template counts came from survey-depth TCRbeta sequencing. Profiling relied on immunoSEQ multiplex PCR, and the TCRdb table lists in-frame clones only, not all of them. The sample records 2,000 to 2,500 clones, roughly 55% being singletons. The sample's time point: mouse harvest day 7 after allogeneic transplant. The graft held 10^6 splenic CD5+ T cells and 10^7 T-cell-depleted bone marrow cells. Mice had MHC-mismatched B6 into BALB/c GVHD, sampled day 7 or 14. Sequenced material: spleen. The source is a female BALB/c mouse given C57BL/6 T cells with graft-versus-host disease after an allogeneic hematopoietic cell transplant.

The CDR3: CGAPGQGAGNTLYF. The DNA read from the CDR3 is TGTGGTGCCCCGGGACAGGGGGCTGGAAATACGCTCTAT. The chain combines TRBV20 with TRBJ1-3, with 11 bases lining up with TRBD1. With the read ending 1 residue before the CDR3 end, the germline J gene is used to fill in that end. Germline CDR1 is GFQATS and CDR2 is STVNSAI. The CDR3 consists of 14 residues. The V gene end was trimmed by 6 bases and the J gene end by 2 bases; junction bases not matched to a gene: 3.